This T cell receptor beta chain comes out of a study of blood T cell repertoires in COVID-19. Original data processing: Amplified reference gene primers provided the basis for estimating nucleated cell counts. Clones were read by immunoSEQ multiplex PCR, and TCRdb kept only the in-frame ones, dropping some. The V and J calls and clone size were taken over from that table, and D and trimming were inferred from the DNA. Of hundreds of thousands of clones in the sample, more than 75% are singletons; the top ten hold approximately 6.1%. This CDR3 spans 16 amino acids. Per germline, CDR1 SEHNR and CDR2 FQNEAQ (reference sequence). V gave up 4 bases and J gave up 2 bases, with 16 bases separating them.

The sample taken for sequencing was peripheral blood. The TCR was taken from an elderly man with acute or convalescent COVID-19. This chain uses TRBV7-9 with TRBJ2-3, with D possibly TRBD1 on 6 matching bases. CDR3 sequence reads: CASSSNMAGVTDTQYF. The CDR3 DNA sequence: TGTGCCAGCAGCTCCAACATGGCAGGGGTCACAGATACGCAGTATTTT.